This is a list of T cell receptor beta chains from one sample in a study of CD8+ T cells in alopecia areata. Data came from immunoSEQ multiplex PCR; TCRdb stores just in-frame clones and leaves some out. The table includes 190,000 or so clones, roughly 62% detected once. Sequenced here: CD8+ T cells sorted from blood, sampled at week 24, from a patient treated with tofacitinib. All receptors come from a human donor with alopecia areata. Both conserved end residues are part of each CDR3. The order of the fields is J gene, V gene, CDR3 protein.

j_gene: TRBJ2-7; v_gene: TRBV11-2; CDR3aa: CASSWGGSYEQYF
j_gene: TRBJ2-4; v_gene: TRBV12-5; CDR3aa: CASGLVPSLAGQLAKNIQYF
j_gene: TRBJ2-6; v_gene: TRBV29-1; CDR3aa: CSVEEWLSGANVLTF
j_gene: TRBJ2-2; v_gene: TRBV6-5; CDR3aa: CASSYSQGTGELFF
j_gene: TRBJ1-1; v_gene: TRBV19; CDR3aa: CASSIEAGGGNTEAFF
j_gene: TRBJ2-7; v_gene: TRBV5-1; CDR3aa: CASSLGAGTGTYEQYF
j_gene: TRBJ2-7; v_gene: TRBV18; CDR3aa: CASSPRLAGGNEQYF
j_gene: TRBJ2-3; v_gene: TRBV2; CDR3aa: CASSEALAGHTDTQYF
j_gene: TRBJ2-1; v_gene: TRBV7-6; CDR3aa: CASSLSAGGLNEQFF
j_gene: TRBJ2-7; v_gene: TRBV15; CDR3aa: CATSRDKALSYEQYF
j_gene: TRBJ2-1; v_gene: TRBV29-1; CDR3aa: CSVNPVRSYNEQFF
j_gene: TRBJ2-3; v_gene: TRBV23-1; CDR3aa: CASTRVLYSPRGVDTQYF
j_gene: TRBJ2-7; v_gene: TRBV7-9; CDR3aa: CASSPEVGEQYF
j_gene: TRBJ2-3; v_gene: TRBV5-6; CDR3aa: CASSDASGGVFDTQYF
j_gene: TRBJ2-1; v_gene: TRBV5-5; CDR3aa: CASSPGTGAYNEQFF
j_gene: TRBJ2-3; v_gene: TRBV13; CDR3aa: CASSEPSTDTQYF
j_gene: TRBJ2-3; v_gene: TRBV6-1; CDR3aa: CASSEIGGGTDTQYF
j_gene: TRBJ2-7; v_gene: TRBV6-5; CDR3aa: CASSTGQGSYEQYF
j_gene: TRBJ2-7; v_gene: TRBV5-1; CDR3aa: CASSWEGAVYEQYF
j_gene: TRBJ2-1; v_gene: TRBV21-1; CDR3aa: CASSKARTGDNEQFF
j_gene: TRBJ2-4; v_gene: TRBV4-1; CDR3aa: CASSQGDAGPDQYF
j_gene: TRBJ1-1; v_gene: TRBV13; CDR3aa: CASSLGLAMNTEAFF
j_gene: TRBJ2-7; v_gene: TRBV4-1; CDR3aa: CASSQDYDRNYEQYF
j_gene: TRBJ2-4; v_gene: TRBV7-8; CDR3aa: CASSPRQGPDIQYF
j_gene: TRBJ2-2; v_gene: TRBV19; CDR3aa: CASSIRQGHTGELFF